This T cell receptor (beta chain) comes out of a study of blood T cell repertoires in COVID-19. Libraries were prepared by immunoSEQ multiplex PCR; TCRdb keeps only in-frame clonotypes and omits some of them. This table holds around 300,000 clones, approximately 85% found once. The CDR3 contains 12 residues. Germline V lookup: CDR1 LGHNA, CDR2 YNFKEQ. V lost 1 base and J lost 5, with 5 bases in between. The chain carries TRBV4-2 and TRBJ2-5; D may be TRBD2 (5 bases). This clonotype was sampled from a human donor in a cohort sampled during active COVID-19. Input material: peripheral blood. The CDR3 DNA reads TGTGCCAGCAGCCAAGGGAGGGAGACCCAGTACTTC. Protein: CASSQGRETQYF.